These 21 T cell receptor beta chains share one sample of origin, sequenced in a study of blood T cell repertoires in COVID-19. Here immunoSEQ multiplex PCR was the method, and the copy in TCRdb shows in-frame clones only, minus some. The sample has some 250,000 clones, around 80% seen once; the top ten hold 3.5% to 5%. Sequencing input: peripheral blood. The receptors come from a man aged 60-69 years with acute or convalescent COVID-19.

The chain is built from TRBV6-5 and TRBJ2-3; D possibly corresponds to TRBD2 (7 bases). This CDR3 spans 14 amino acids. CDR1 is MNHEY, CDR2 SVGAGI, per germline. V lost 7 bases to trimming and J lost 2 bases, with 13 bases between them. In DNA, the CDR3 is TGTGCCAGCATGAGAGGGGGGGTCACAGATACGCAGTATTTT. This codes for CASMRGGVTDTQYF.

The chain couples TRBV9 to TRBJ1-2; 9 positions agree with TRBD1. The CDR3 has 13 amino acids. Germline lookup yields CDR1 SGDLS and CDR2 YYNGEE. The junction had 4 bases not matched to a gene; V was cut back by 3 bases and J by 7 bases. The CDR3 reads CASSGDRVGGYTF. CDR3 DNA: TGTGCCAGCAGCGGGGACAGGGTGGGTGGCTACACCTTC. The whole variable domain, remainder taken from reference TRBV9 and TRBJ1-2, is DSGVTQTPKHLITATGQRVTLRCSPRSGDLSVYWYQQSLDQGLQFLIQYYNGEERAKGNILERFSAQQFPDLHSELNLSSLELGDSALYFCASSGDRVGGYTFGSGTRLTVV.

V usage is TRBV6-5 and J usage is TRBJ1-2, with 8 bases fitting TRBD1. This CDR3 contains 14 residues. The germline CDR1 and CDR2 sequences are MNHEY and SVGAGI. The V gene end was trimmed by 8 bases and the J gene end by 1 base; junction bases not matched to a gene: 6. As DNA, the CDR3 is TGTGCCAGCGGCCGGGACAGGCTTAACTATGGCTACACCTTC. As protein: CASGRDRLNYGYTF.

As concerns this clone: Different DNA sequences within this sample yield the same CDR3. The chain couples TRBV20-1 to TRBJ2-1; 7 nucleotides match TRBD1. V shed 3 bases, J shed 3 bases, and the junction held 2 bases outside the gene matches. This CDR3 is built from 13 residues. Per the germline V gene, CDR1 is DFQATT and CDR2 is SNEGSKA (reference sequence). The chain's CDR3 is CSASRDSYNEQFF. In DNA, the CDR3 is TGCAGTGCTAGTCGGGACAGCTACAATGAGCAGTTCTTC.

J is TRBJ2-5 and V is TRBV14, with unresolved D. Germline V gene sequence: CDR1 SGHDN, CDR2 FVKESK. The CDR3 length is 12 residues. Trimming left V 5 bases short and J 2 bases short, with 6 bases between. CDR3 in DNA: TGTGCCAGCAGCTCTACTCAAGAGACCCAGTACTTC. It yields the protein CASSSTQETQYF.

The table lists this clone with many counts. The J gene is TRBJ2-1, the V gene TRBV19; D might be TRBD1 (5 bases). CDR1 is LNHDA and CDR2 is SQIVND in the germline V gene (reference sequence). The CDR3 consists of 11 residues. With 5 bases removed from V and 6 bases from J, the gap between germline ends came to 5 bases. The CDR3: CASSDSNEQFF. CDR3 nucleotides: TGTGCCAGTAGTGACAGCAATGAGCAGTTCTTC. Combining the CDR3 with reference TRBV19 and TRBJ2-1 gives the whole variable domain DGGITQSPKYLFRKEGQNVTLSCEQNLNHDAMYWYRQDPGQGLRLIYYSQIVNDFQKGDIAEGYSVSREKKESFPLTVTSAQKNPTAFYLCASSDSNEQFFGPGTRLTVL.

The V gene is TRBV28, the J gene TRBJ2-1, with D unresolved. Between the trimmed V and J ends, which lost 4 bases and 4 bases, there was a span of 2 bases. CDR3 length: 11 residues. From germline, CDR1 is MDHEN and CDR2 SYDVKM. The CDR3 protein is CASSSYNEQFF. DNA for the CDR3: TGTGCCAGCAGTTCTTACAATGAGCAGTTCTTC. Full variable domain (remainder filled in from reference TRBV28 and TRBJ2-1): DVKVTQSSRYLVKRTGEKVFLECVQDMDHENMFWYRQDPGLGLRLIYFSYDVKMKEKGDIPEGYSVSREKKERFSLILESASTNQTSMYLCASSSYNEQFFGPGTRLTVL.

In nucleotides, the CDR3 is TGTGCCAGCAGTACCCTTACGGGGGGCAATCAGCCCCAGCATTTT. As protein: CASSTLTGGNQPQHF. V and J are TRBV6-5 and TRBJ1-5; maybe TRBD1 (5 bases). Germline CDR1 reads MNHEY; CDR2 reads SVGAGI. CDR3 length: 15 amino acids. V lost 5 bases to trimming and J lost 2 bases, with 13 bases between them.

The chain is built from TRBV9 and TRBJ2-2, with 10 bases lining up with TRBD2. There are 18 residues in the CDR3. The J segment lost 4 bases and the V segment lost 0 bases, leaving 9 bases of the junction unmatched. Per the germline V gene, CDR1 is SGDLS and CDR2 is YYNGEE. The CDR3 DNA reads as TGTGCCAGCAGCGTAGTCCCAGCGGGAGGGCCGGGCACCGGGGAGCTGTTTTTT. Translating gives CASSVVPAGGPGTGELFF.

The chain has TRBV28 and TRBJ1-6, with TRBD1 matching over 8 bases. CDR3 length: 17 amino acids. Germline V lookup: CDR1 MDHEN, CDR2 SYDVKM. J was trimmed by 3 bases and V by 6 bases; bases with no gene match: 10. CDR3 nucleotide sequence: TGTGCCAGCAGGTCCAGGGGGCGTACAGGCTATAATTCACCCCTCCACTTT. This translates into CASRSRGRTGYNSPLHF.

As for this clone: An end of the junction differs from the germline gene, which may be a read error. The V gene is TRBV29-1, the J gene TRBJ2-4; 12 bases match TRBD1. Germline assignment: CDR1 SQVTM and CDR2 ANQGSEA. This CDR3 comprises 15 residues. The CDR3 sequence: CSVEEGTGGGNIQYF. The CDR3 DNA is TGCAGCGTAGAAGAAGGGACAGGGGGCGGAAACATTCAGTACTTC.

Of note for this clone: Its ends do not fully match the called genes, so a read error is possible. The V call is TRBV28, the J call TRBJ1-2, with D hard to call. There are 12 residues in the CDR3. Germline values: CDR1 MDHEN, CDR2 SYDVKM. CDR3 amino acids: CASSLIGKGLVF. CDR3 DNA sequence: TGTGCCAGCAGTTTAATCGGGAAAGGGCTCGTCTTC.

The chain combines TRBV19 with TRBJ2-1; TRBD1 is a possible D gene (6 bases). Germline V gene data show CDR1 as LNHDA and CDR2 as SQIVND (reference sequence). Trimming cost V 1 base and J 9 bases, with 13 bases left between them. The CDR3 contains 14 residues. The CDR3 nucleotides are TGTGCCAGTAGTATAGGGGGGCAGGGCGGTGAGCAGTTCTTC. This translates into CASSIGGQGGEQFF.

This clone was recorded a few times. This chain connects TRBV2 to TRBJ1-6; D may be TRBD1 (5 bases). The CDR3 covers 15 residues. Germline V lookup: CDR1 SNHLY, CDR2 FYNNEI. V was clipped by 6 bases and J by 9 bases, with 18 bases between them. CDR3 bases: TGTGCCAGCAGACTCGGACTCGTCGGGGGTTCACCCCTCCACTTT. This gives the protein CASRLGLVGGSPLHF.

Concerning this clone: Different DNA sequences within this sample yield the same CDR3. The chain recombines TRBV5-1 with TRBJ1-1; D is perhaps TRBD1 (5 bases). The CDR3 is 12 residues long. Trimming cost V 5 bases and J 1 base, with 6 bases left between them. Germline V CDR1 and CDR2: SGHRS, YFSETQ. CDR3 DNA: TGCGCCAGCAGTCAGGGGAACACTGAAGCTTTCTTT. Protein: CASSQGNTEAFF.

The CDR3 loop is CASSLASGTRTDTQYF. The CDR3 DNA sequence: TGTGCCAGCAGCTTGGCGAGCGGGACAAGGACAGATACGCAGTATTTT. This chain uses TRBV5-4 with TRBJ2-3; tentative D call: TRBD2 (7 bases). This CDR3 comprises 16 residues. The V end was cut by 0 bases, the J end by 3 bases, with 14 bases between. The V gene's germline CDR1 is SGHNT and CDR2 YYREEE (reference sequence).

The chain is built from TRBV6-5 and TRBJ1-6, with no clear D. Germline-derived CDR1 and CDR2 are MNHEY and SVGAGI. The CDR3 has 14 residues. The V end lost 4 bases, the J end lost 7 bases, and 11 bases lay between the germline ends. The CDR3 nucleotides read TGTGCCAGCAGTTTCCGGGATTACAATTCACCCCTCCACTTT. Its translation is CASSFRDYNSPLHF.

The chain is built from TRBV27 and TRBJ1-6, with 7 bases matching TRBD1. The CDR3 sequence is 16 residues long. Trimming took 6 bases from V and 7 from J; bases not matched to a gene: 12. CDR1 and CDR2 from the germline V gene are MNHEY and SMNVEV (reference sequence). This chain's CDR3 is CASSHRQGQMNSPLHF. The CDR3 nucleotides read TGTGCCAGCAGCCACAGACAGGGTCAGATGAATTCACCCCTCCACTTT.

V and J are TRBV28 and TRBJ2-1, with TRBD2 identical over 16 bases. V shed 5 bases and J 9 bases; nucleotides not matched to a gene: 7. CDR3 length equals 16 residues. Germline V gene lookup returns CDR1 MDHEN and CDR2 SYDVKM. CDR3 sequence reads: CASSGGLAGGPSEQFF. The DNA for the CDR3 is TGTGCCAGCAGTGGGGGACTAGCGGGAGGGCCTAGTGAGCAGTTCTTC. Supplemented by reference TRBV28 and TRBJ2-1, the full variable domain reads DVKVTQSSRYLVKRTGEKVFLECVQDMDHENMFWYRQDPGLGLRLIYFSYDVKMKEKGDIPEGYSVSREKKERFSLILESASTNQTSMYLCASSGGLAGGPSEQFFGPGTRLTVL.

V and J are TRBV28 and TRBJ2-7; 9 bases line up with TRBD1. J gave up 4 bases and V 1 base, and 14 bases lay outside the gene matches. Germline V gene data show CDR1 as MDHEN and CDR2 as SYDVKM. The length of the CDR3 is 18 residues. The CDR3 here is CASSLFGGTGSRQYEQYF. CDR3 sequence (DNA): TGTGCCAGCAGTTTATTCGGGGGGACAGGGTCCCGCCAGTACGAGCAGTACTTC.

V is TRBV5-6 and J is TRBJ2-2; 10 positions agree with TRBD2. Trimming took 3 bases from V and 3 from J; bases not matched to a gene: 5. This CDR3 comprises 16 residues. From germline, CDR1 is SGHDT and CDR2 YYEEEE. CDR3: CASSSRLAGYTGELFF. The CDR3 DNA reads TGTGCCAGCAGCTCTAGACTAGCGGGTTACACCGGGGAGCTGTTTTTT.